The 28 T cell receptor beta chains below all came from one sample that was sequenced in a study of CD8 T cells in ankylosing spondylitis. TCRdb re-called the 5' RACE reads with MiXCR, one entry per CDR3 protein. The table lists 230,000 or so distinct CDR3 sequences, about 24% of them singletons, with 0.6% to 0.75% in the top ten. The sample consisted of blood, either unsorted or a sorted T cell fraction (not recorded which). All receptors derive from a male donor with ankylosing spondylitis or in good health (not recorded which).

This clonotype has at least ten counts. The CDR3 DNA follows: TGCAGTGCTAGGGGAATGACTGGACCGACTTCACCCCTCCACTTT. It is translated as CSARGMTGPTSPLHF. The gene calls are TRBV20-1 and TRBJ1-6; D gene uncertain. The CDR3 extends over 15 amino acids. Germline V gene lookup returns CDR1 DFQATT and CDR2 SNEGSKA (reference sequence). V was pared by 3 bases and J by 9 bases, with 18 bases between.

V gene TRBV20-1 combines with J gene TRBJ2-7; 7 bases align to TRBD1. Germline V CDR1 and CDR2: DFQATT, SNEGSKA (reference sequence). The CDR3 covers 14 residues. Trimming took 4 bases from V and 2 from J; bases not matched to a gene: 8. This CDR3 is CSATNAGTAYEQYF. CDR3 sequence (DNA): TGCAGTGCTACCAACGCCGGGACAGCCTACGAGCAGTACTTC.

The V gene is TRBV20-1, the J gene TRBJ2-3; 7 positions agree with TRBD1. The CDR3 covers 16 residues. The V and J ends lost 2 bases and 1 base, in that order; junction bases with no gene match: 9. CDR1 and CDR2 (germline): DFQATT, SNEGSKA (reference sequence). For the CDR3, the DNA is TGCAGTGCTAGACGAATCGACAGGGCGGGCACAGATACGCAGTATTTT. Amino acid sequence: CSARRIDRAGTDTQYF.

This clonotype has a handful of counts. The chain is built from TRBV20-1 and TRBJ1-5, with 7 nucleotides matching TRBD1. There are 17 residues in the CDR3. The V segment lost 6 bases and the J segment 7 bases; nucleotides outside the gene matches: 21. Germline V CDR1 and CDR2: DFQATT, SNEGSKA (reference sequence). CDR3 residues: CSAPRQGGTFTGQPQHF. DNA for the CDR3: TGCAGTGCCCCTCGACAGGGAGGTACCTTTACCGGGCAGCCCCAGCATTTT.

The rearrangement joins TRBV2 to TRBJ2-5; D unclear. The CDR3 is made up of 13 amino acids. Looked up from germline, CDR1 is SNHLY and CDR2 is FYNNEI. Deletions cut 7 bases from V and 3 bases from J, with 12 bases between. CDR3: CASTRAAEETQYF. The CDR3 nucleotides are TGTGCCAGCACTAGAGCCGCGGAAGAGACCCAGTACTTC.

At least ten counts were recorded for this clonotype. V usage is TRBV3-1 and J usage is TRBJ2-2; TRBD1 is a possible D gene (6 bases). The CDR3 sequence is 18 residues long. The germline V and J ends were trimmed by 5 bases and 7 bases, with 26 bases remaining between them. The V gene's germline CDR1 is LGHDT and CDR2 YNNKEL (reference sequence). In DNA form, the CDR3 reads TGTGCCAGCAGCGAAAGTGCGGAAACGGACAGCTCGGACGGGGAGCTGTTTTTT. It encodes CASSESAETDSSDGELFF. Filled out from reference TRBV3-1 and TRBJ2-2, the complete variable domain reads DTAVSQTPKYLVTQMGNDKSIKCEQNLGHDTMYWYKQDSKKFLKIMFSYNNKELIINETVPNRFSPKSPDKAHLNLHINSLELGDSAVYFCASSESAETDSSDGELFFGEGSRLTVL.

Many counts were recorded for this clonotype. This chain links TRBV20-1 with TRBJ2-1, with D unresolved. The V end lost 0 bases, the J end lost 8 bases, and 8 bases lay between the germline ends. CDR1 DFQATT and CDR2 SNEGSKA come from the germline V gene (reference sequence). The CDR3 loop spans 12 amino acids. The CDR3 protein is CSARDDGYEQFF. The DNA for the CDR3 is TGCAGTGCTAGAGATGACGGATATGAGCAGTTCTTC.

The rearrangement joins TRBV20-1 to TRBJ2-7; D not resolved. The CDR3 consists of 13 residues. In germline, CDR1 is DFQATT, CDR2 SNEGSKA (reference sequence). With 1 base removed from V and 0 bases from J, the gap between germline ends came to 7 bases. CDR3 in DNA: TGCAGTGCTAGAGTGATGAGCTCCTACGAGCAGTACTTC. Translating it yields CSARVMSSYEQYF.

This clonotype showed up many times. The gene calls are TRBV20-1 and TRBJ2-1; TRBD1 aligns across 9 bases. V trimming: 4 bases; J trimming: 2 bases; junction bases outside the gene matches: 6. CDR3 length: 15 residues. Germline-derived CDR1 and CDR2 are DFQATT and SNEGSKA (reference sequence). The DNA for the CDR3 is TGCAGTGCTATCGACAGGGGGGGCCCCTACAATGAGCAGTTCTTC. Translated: CSAIDRGGPYNEQFF.

This clonotype was observed a handful of times. The chain joins TRBV11-2 to TRBJ2-1, with D perhaps matching TRBD1 (5 bases). Trimming removed 0 bases at V and 8 bases at J, with 11 bases between. Germline-derived CDR1 and CDR2 are SGHAT and FQNNGV. The CDR3 loop spans 14 amino acids. The CDR3 coding sequence is TGTGCCAGCAGCTTAGAAAACGTAGGGGATGAGCAGTTCTTC. It is translated as CASSLENVGDEQFF.

The V gene is TRBV12-3 or TRBV12-4, the J gene TRBJ1-4; D gene uncertain. The CDR3 covers 14 residues. V dropped 2 bases and J dropped 3 bases, with 7 bases sitting between them. CDR3 DNA sequence: TGTGCCAGCAGTTTACACGGAGCTAATGAAAAACTGTTTTTT. This encodes CASSLHGANEKLFF.

V is TRBV20-1 and J is TRBJ2-1; D call uncertain. Germline CDR1 and CDR2: DFQATT and SNEGSKA (reference sequence). CDR3 size: 14 residues. Between the trimmed V and J ends, which lost 5 bases and 0 bases, there was a span of 11 bases. This CDR3 reads CSALTPSSYNEQFF. As DNA, the CDR3 is TGCAGTGCTTTAACCCCCTCCTCCTACAATGAGCAGTTCTTC.

This clonotype has a handful of counts. The J gene is TRBJ2-5, the V gene TRBV5-5; TRBD2 aligns across 9 bases. Germline CDR1 SGHKS, CDR2 YYEKEE (reference sequence). The CDR3 loop spans 16 amino acids. Germline trimming cut 0 bases from V and 3 bases from J; bases unmatched to any gene: 6. DNA for the CDR3: TGTGCCAGCAGCTTGGTCCTAGGCGGGGGGGAAGAGACCCAGTACTTC. Amino acids: CASSLVLGGGEETQYF.

The V gene is TRBV20-1, the J gene TRBJ2-5; 12 bases match TRBD2. Looked up from germline, CDR1 is DFQATT and CDR2 is SNEGSKA (reference sequence). This CDR3 is 15 amino acids long. After removal of 6 bases from V and 1 base from J, the junction contained 6 bases not matched to a gene. In DNA, the CDR3 is TGCAGTGCCCGACTAGCGGGGGTGTCCCAAGAGACCCAGTACTTC. Its translation is CSARLAGVSQETQYF.

Only a few counts were recorded for this clonotype. The chain is built from TRBV6-1 and TRBJ2-1, with 9 bases fitting TRBD1. Germline CDR1 MNHNS, CDR2 SASEGT. With 6 bases clipped from V and 3 bases from J, the junction kept 6 bases outside the gene matches. CDR3 length: 15 amino acids. CDR3 sequence: CASRRGTGLYNEQFF. The DNA of the CDR3 is TGTGCCAGCAGGCGCGGGACAGGGCTCTACAATGAGCAGTTCTTC.

The V and J genes are TRBV29-1 and TRBJ2-7, with unresolved D. CDR1 SQVTM and CDR2 ANQGSEA come from the germline V gene. V lost 6 bases, J lost 0 bases, and 15 bases lay in between. This CDR3 has 14 residues. The CDR3 DNA reads TGCAGCGTCGGATCAGGCGCCACCTCCTACGAGCAGTACTTC. This encodes CSVGSGATSYEQYF.

This clonotype was detected ten times or more. The chain employs TRBV29-1 and TRBJ2-1; D remains ambiguous. V lost 6 bases and J lost 8, with 17 bases in between. The CDR3 totals 13 residues. Germline CDR1 and CDR2: SQVTM and ANQGSEA. CDR3 protein: CSVAKEGMDEQFF. The CDR3 DNA reads as TGCAGCGTAGCAAAGGAAGGGATGGATGAGCAGTTCTTC.

The rearrangement uses TRBV10-3 and TRBJ2-5; no clear D. The germline V and J ends were trimmed by 6 bases and 0 bases, with 8 bases remaining between them. This CDR3 spans 13 amino acids. Germline CDR1 ENHRY, CDR2 SYGVKD. DNA for the CDR3: TGTGCCATCAGAGCCGCGTACCAAGAGACCCAGTACTTC. This codes for CAIRAAYQETQYF.

This clonotype was found a few times. The V gene is TRBV20-1, the J gene TRBJ2-7, with D maybe TRBD2 (6 bases). Trimming removed 0 bases from V and 0 bases from J, with 9 bases in between. Germline CDR1 and CDR2: DFQATT and SNEGSKA (reference sequence). This CDR3 comprises 14 residues. This CDR3 is CSARDRDFSYEQYF. The CDR3 DNA reads as TGCAGTGCTAGAGACCGGGACTTCTCCTACGAGCAGTACTTC.

This clonotype was recorded a few times. V is TRBV6-5 and J is TRBJ2-7; D remains ambiguous. This CDR3 has 14 amino acids. The V end was cut by 2 bases, the J end by 1 base, with 9 bases between. Germline V lookup: CDR1 MNHEY, CDR2 SVGAGI. CDR3 residues: CASSYGDPSYEQYF. Here the CDR3 DNA reads TGTGCCAGCAGTTACGGGGATCCGTCCTACGAGCAGTACTTC.

This chain joins TRBV12-3 or TRBV12-4 and TRBJ2-7; 9 bases line up with TRBD1. This CDR3 has 15 amino acids. The trim removed 3 bases at V and 0 bases at J, leaving 3 bases unmatched. CDR3 sequence: CASSFRQGVSYEQYF. The CDR3 DNA follows: TGTGCCAGCAGTTTCAGACAGGGGGTCTCCTACGAGCAGTACTTC.

This clonotype was recorded at least ten times. This chain joins TRBV5-1 and TRBJ2-3; no firm D call. Trimming took off 6 bases at V and 2 bases at J, with 7 bases between the two ends. The CDR3 covers 12 residues. Germline CDR1 SGHRS, CDR2 YFSETQ. CDR3 nucleotide sequence: TGCGCCAGCAAAGCCTACACAGATACGCAGTATTTT. It is translated as CASKAYTDTQYF.

Many counts were recorded for this clonotype. The chain joins TRBV7-8 to TRBJ2-7, with D perhaps matching TRBD1 (5 bases). V was trimmed by 5 bases and J by 0 bases, leaving 14 bases between them. The V gene's germline CDR1 is SGHVS and CDR2 FQNEAQ. The CDR3 spans 15 residues. This chain's CDR3 is CASSKQVTLSYEQYF. CDR3 nucleotides: TGTGCCAGCAGCAAACAGGTTACTCTCTCCTACGAGCAGTACTTC.

CDR3 coding DNA: TGCAGTGCCTGGACTAGCGGGGGGATGGAGACCCAGTACTTC. It encodes CSAWTSGGMETQYF. The chain combines TRBV20-1 with TRBJ2-5, with 14 positions matching TRBD2. The V gene end was trimmed by 6 bases and the J gene end by 5 bases; junction bases not matched to a gene: 5. The CDR3 runs 14 residues. The germline CDR1 and CDR2 sequences are DFQATT and SNEGSKA (reference sequence).

Many counts were recorded for this clonotype. V is TRBV10-2 and J is TRBJ2-7; TRBD1 is a possible D gene (6 bases). Germline V gene data show CDR1 as WSHSY and CDR2 as SAAADI. This CDR3 is 16 amino acids long. V dropped 5 bases and J dropped 0 bases, with 17 bases sitting between them. This CDR3 is CASSSITQTGSYEQYF. For the CDR3, the DNA is TGCGCCAGCAGTTCCATCACGCAGACAGGCTCCTACGAGCAGTACTTC.

This clonotype was picked up many times. The V call is TRBV12-3 or TRBV12-4, the J call TRBJ2-3; 10 bases align to TRBD2. CDR3 length equals 17 residues. Losses at the gene ends were 3 bases for V and 4 bases for J; bases not matched to a gene: 10. In nucleotides, the CDR3 is TGTGCCAGCAGTTTTCTGGCTCCAGGACTAGCGGCAGATACGCAGTATTTT. This translates into CASSFLAPGLAADTQYF.

This chain uses TRBV7-6 with TRBJ2-1, with 16 bases identical to TRBD2. The junction had 1 base not matched to a gene; V was cut back by 6 bases and J by 5 bases. This CDR3 region has 15 residues. Germline V gives CDR1 SGHVS, CDR2 FNYEAQ. CDR3 amino acids: CASRGLAGGDNEQFF. In DNA, the CDR3 is TGTGCCAGCAGGGGACTAGCGGGGGGGGACAATGAGCAGTTCTTC.

The genes are TRBV24-1 and TRBJ2-5; D gene ambiguous. Germline V lookup: CDR1 KGHDR, CDR2 SFDVKD. The CDR3 contains 15 residues. Trimming removed 3 bases at V and 2 bases at J, with 12 bases between. This CDR3 reads CATSDGPRPQETQYF. The CDR3 coding sequence is TGTGCCACCAGTGATGGACCGCGTCCACAAGAGACCCAGTACTTC.